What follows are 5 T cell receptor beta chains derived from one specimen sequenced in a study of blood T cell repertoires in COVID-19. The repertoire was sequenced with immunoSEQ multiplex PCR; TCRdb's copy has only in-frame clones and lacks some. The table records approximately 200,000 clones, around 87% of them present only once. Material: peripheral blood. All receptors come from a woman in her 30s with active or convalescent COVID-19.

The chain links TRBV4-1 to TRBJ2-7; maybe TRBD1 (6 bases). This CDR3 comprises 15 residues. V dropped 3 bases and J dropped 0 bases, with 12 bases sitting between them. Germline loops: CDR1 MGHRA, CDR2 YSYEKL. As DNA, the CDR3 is TGCGCCAGCAGCCAGATACAGGGCGTCTCCTACGAGCAGTACTTC. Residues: CASSQIQGVSYEQYF.

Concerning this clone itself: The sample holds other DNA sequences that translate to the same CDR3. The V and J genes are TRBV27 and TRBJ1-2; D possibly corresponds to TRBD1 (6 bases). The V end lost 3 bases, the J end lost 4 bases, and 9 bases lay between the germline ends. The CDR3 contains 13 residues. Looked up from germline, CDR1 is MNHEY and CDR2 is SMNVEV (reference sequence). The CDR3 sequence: CASSFRGGYGYTF. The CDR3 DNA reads TGTGCCAGCAGTTTCCGAGGGGGCTATGGCTACACCTTC.

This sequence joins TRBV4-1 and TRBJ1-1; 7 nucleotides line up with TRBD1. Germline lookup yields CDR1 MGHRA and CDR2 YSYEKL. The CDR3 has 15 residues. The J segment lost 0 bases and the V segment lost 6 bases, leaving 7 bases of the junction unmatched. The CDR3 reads CASSHTGTVNTEAFF. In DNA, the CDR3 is TGCGCCAGCAGTCACACCGGGACAGTGAACACTGAAGCTTTCTTT.

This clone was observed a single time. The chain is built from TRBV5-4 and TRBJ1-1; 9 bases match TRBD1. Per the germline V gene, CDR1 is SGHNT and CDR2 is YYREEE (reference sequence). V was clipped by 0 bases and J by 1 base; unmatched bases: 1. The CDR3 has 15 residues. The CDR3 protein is CASSLGGQGNTEAFF. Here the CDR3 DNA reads TGTGCCAGCAGCTTGGGGGGACAGGGGAACACTGAAGCTTTCTTT.

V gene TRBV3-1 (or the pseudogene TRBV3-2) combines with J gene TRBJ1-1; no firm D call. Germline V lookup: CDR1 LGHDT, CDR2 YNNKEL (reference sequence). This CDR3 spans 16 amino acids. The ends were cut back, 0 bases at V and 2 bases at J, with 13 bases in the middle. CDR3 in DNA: TGTGCCAGCAGCCAAGATTATGCACAGCTTAACACTGAAGCTTTCTTT. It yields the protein CASSQDYAQLNTEAFF.